This T cell receptor beta chain came from a study of PD-1 blockade in mismatch repair-deficient tumors. Time point: roughly ten-day in vitro stimulation with candidate neoantigen peptide 6. The V and J ends lost 7 bases and 4 bases, in that order; junction bases with no gene match: 10. Germline loops: CDR1 MDHEN, CDR2 SYDVKM. This CDR3 contains 15 residues. Repertoires were generated with immunoSEQ multiplex PCR, while TCRdb's copy carries only in-frame clones and drops some. The repertoire holds 14,000 or so clones, with 86% as singletons. Of note for this clone: No antigen is known for it.

The clonotype originates from an adult with mismatch repair-deficient cancer. V gene TRBV28 combines with J gene TRBJ1-2, with 9 bases lining up with TRBD1. The sequencing here drew on cells cultured in vitro, taken from a patient treated with pembrolizumab. The CDR3 spells CASIEDRGTIYGYTF. The DNA for the CDR3 is TGTGCCAGCATCGAGGACAGGGGTACCATCTATGGCTACACCTTC.